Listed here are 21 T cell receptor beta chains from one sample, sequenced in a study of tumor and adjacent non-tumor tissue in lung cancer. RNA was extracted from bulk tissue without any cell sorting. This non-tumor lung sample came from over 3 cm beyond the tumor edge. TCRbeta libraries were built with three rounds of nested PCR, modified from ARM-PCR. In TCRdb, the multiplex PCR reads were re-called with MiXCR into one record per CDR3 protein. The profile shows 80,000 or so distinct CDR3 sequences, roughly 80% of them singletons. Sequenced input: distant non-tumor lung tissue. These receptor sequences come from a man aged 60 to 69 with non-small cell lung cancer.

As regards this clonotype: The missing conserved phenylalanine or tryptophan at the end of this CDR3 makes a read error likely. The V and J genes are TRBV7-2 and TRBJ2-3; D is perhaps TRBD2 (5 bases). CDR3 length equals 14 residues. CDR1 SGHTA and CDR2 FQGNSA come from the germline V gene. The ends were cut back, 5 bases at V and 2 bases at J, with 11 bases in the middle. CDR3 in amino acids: CASSRAEATDTQYV. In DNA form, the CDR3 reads TGTGCCAGCAGCCGAGCGGAGGCCACAGATACGCAGTATGTT.

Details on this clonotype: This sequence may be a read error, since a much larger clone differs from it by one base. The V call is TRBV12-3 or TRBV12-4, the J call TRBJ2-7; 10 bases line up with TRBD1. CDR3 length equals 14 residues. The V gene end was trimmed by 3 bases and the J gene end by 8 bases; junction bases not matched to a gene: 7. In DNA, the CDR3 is TGTGCCAGCAGTTTGGCGGGACAGGGGTACAAGCAGTACTTC. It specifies CASSLAGQGYKQYF.

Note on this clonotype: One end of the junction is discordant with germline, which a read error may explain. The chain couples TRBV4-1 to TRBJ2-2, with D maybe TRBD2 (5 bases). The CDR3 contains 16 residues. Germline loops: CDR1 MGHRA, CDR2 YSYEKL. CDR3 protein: CASSQGAGSEHRGAVF. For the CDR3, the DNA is TGCGCCAGCAGCCAAGGTGCAGGATCCGAACACCGGGGAGCTGTTTTT.

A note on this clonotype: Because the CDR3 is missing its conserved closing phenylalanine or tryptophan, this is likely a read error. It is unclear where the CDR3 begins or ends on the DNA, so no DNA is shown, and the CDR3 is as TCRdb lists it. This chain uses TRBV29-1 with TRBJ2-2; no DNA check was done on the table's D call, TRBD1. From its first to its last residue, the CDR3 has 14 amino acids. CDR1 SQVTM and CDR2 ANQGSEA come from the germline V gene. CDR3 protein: CSVQGVGNTGELCI.

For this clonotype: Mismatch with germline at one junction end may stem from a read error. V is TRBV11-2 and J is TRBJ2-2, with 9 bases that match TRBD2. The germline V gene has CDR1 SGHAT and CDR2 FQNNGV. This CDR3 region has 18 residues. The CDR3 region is CASSSRRAGGYRAGEPFF. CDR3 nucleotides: TGTGCCAGCAGCTCCCGGCGAGCGGGAGGATATAGAGCCGGGGAGCCGTTTTTT.

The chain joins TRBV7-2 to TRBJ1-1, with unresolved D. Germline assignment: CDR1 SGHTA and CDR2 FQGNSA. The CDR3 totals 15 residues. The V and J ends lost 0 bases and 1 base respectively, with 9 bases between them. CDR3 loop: CASSLARSSNTEAFF. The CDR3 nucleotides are TGTGCCAGCAGCTTAGCCAGGTCCTCGAACACTGAAGCTTTCTTT.

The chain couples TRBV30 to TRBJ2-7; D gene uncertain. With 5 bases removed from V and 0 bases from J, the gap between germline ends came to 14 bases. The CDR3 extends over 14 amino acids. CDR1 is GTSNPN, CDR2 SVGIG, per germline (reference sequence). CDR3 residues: CAWGPHTASYEQYF. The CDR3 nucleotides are TGTGCCTGGGGACCCCACACGGCCTCCTACGAGCAGTACTTC. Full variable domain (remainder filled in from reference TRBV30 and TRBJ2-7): SQTIHQWPATLVQPVGSPLSLECTVEGTSNPNLYWYRQAAGRGLQLLFYSVGIGQISSEVPQNLSASRPQDRQFILSSKKLLLSDSGFYLCAWGPHTASYEQYFGPGTRLTVT.

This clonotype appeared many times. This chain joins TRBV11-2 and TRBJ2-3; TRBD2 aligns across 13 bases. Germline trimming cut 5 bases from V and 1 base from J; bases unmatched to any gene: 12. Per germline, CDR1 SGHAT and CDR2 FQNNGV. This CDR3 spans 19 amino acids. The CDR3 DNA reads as TGTGCCAGCAGCCCGGGACTAGCGGGAAAGTTCGGTGGCACAGATACGCAGTATTTT. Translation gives CASSPGLAGKFGGTDTQYF.

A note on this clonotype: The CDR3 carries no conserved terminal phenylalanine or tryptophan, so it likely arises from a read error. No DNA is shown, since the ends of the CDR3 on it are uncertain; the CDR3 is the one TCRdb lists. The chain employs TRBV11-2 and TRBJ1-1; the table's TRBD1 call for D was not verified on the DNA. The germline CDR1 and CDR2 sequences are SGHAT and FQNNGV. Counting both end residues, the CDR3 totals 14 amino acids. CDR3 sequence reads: CASSLTGRGTEAFC.

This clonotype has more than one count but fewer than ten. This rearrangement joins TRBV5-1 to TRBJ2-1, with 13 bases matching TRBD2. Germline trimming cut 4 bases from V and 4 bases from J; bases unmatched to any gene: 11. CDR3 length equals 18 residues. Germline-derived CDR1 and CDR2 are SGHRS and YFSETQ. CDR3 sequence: CASSRNPGLAGYYNEQFF. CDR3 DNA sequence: TGCGCCAGCAGCCGAAATCCGGGACTAGCGGGATATTACAATGAGCAGTTCTTC. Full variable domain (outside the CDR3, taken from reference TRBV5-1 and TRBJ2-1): KAGVTQTPRYLIKTRGQQVTLSCSPISGHRSVSWYQQTPGQGLQFLFEYFSETQRNKGNFPGRFSGRQFSNSRSEMNVSTLELGDSALYLCASSRNPGLAGYYNEQFFGPGTRLTVL.

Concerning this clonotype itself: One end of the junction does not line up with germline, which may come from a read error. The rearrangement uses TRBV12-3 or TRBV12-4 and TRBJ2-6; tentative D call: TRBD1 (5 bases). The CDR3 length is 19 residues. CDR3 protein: CASSFRIRDSPSGANVRTF. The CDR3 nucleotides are TGTGCCAGCAGTTTCCGTATCCGAGACAGTCCCTCTGGGGCCAACGTCCGGACTTTC.

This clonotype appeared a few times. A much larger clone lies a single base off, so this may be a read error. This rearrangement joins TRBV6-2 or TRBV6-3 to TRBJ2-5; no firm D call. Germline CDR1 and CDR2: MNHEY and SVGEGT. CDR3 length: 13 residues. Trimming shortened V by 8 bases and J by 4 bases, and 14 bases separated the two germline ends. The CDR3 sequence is CASRHGNLETQYF. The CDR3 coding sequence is TGTGCCAGCCGACATGGAAACCTAGAGACCCAGTACTTC.

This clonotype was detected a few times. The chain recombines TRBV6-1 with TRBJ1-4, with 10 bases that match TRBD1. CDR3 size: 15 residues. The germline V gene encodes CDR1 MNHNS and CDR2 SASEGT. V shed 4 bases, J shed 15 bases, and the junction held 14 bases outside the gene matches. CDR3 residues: CASSGTTGGYEILFF. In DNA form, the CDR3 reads TGTGCCAGCAGTGGGACGACAGGGGGCTATGAAATATTGTTTTTT.

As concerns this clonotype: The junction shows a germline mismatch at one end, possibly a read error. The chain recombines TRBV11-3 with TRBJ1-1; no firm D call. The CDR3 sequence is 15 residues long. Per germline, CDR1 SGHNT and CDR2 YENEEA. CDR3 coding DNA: TGTGCCAGCAGCTTCGCCGGCACGGTCGGCACTGAAGTTTTCTTT. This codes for CASSFAGTVGTEVFF. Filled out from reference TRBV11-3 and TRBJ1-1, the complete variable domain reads EAGVVQSPRYKIIEKKQPVAFWCNPISGHNTLYWYLQNLGQGPELLIRYENEEAVDDSQLPKDRFSAERLKGVDSTLKIQPAELGDSAVYLCASSFAGTVGTEVFFGQGTRLTVV.

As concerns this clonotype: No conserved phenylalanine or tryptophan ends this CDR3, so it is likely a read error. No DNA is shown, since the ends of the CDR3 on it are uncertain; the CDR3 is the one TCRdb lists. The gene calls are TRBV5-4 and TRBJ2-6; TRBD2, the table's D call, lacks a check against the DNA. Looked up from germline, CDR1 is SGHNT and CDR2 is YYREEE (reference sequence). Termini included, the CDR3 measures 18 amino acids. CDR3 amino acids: CASSPGAGPPSGANVLTL.

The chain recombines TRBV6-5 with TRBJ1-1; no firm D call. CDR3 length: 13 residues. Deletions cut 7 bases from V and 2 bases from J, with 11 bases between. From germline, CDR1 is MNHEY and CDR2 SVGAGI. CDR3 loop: CASNRGVNTEAFF. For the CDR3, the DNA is TGTGCCAGCAATCGCGGGGTAAACACTGAAGCTTTCTTT.

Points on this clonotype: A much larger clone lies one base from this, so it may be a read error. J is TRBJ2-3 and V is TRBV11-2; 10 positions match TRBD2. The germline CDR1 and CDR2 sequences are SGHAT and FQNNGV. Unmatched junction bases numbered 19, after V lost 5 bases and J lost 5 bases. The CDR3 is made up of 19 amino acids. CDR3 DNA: TGTGCCAGCAGCCCGAGACAGTGGGCGGCTAGCGGGAGAATAGATACGCAGTATTTT. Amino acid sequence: CASSPRQWAASGRIDTQYF.

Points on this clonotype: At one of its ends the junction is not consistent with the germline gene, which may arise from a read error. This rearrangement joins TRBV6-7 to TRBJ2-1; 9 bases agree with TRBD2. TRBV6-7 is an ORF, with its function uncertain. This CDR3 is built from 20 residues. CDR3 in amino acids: CANSYNSGLAGCPGRNEQFF. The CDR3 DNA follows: TGTGCCAACAGTTATAATAGCGGGCTAGCGGGATGCCCCGGGCGAAATGAGCAGTTCTTC.

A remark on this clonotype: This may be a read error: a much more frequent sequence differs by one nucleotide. CDR3 bases: TGTGCCAGCAACTTAGGAGGCCATGGGCAGTTCTTC. Protein sequence: CASNLGGHGQFF. The chain employs TRBV11-2 and TRBJ2-1, with D possibly TRBD2 on 5 matching bases. Per germline, CDR1 SGHAT and CDR2 FQNNGV. This CDR3 is 12 amino acids long.

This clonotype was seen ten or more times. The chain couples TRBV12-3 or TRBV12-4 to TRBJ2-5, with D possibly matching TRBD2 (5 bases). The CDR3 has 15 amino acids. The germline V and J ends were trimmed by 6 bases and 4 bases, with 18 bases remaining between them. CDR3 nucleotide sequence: TGTGCCAGCAGCCCCCCCGGGGAGTCGCGAGAGACCCAGTACTTC. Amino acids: CASSPPGESRETQYF.

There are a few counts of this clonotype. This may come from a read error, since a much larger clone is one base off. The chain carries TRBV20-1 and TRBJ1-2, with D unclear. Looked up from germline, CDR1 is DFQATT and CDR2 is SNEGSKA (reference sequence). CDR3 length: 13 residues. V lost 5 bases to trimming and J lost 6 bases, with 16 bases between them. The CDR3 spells CSAPRQCEDGYTF. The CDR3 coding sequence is TGCAGTGCTCCGAGGCAGTGTGAAGATGGCTACACCTTC.